The present TCR beta chain was sequenced within a study of Ad26.COV2.S vaccination and SARS-CoV-2 variants (dated by TCRdb to the early 2020s). Notes on the research overall: Donors in the vaccine arm were drawn from COV1001, a phase I-IIa trial of Ad26.COV2.S in healthy adults that was multicentre, randomized, double-blind and placebo-controlled. Ad26.COV2.S was administered intramuscularly at 5 x 10^10 or 1 x 10^11 viral particles, either as a single shot or as two shots given 56 days apart. TCRbeta repertoire sequencing served as the tool for gauging how specific and how broad the SARS-CoV-2-reactive T cell receptors were following Ad26.COV2.S vaccination. The TCR-sequenced set comprised approximately 30 samples: around 20 Ad26.COV2.S vaccine recipients, 5 placebo recipients and 8 SARS-CoV-2 convalescent individuals. Trial participants were randomized into five groups of five: low-dose or high-dose Ad26.COV2.S given once or twice, or placebo on both occasions. Throughout the experiments and outcome assessment, investigators stayed blinded to trial group allocation. What the study reported, not specific to this receptor: After vaccination, substantial breadth of spike-specific CD8+ and CD4+ T cell responses was reported. The study was not powered to compare responses between vaccine doses or regimens. Higher spike-specific TCR breadth was observed in Ad26.COV2.S recipients than in placebo recipients (P = 0.0014). Non-spike TCR breadth was comparable between vaccine and placebo recipients, consistent with the vaccine containing only spike. The authors noted that total T cell responses may have been underestimated by the TCR breadth and depth analyses.

The cysteine opens and the phenylalanine closes a CDR3 of 15 amino acids. The sequence is cut down to CDR3 DNA, 45 bases in frame from base 1. From the germline V gene, CDR1 is SGHTA and CDR2 is FQGNSA. V and J lose 4 bases and 7 bases, and a span of 16 bases separates them. The immunoSEQ Assay was used to sequence TCRbeta CDR3 regions. After extraction, genomic DNA underwent amplification by bias-controlled multiplex PCR, followed by high-throughput sequencing. The study's own analysis went as follows. To quantify the absolute abundance of each unique TCRbeta CDR3 region, sequences were collapsed and filtered. T cell fraction was estimated by normalizing TCRbeta template counts to usable DNA, which was measured by amplifying reference genes present in all nucleated cells. Repertoire TCRs were annotated as SARS-CoV-2-specific when V gene, CDR3 amino acid sequence and J gene were exactly matched to a known reactive TCR set. The reference SARS-CoV-2 TCR set was obtained from MIRA and was filtered for enrichment in COVID-19-positive ImmuneCODE repertoires, whereby public or cross-reactive TCRs were removed. Using the MIRA antigens, annotated TCRs were further analysed by specific ORF or by position within an ORF. Breadth was defined as the number of annotated unique rearrangements divided by the total number of unique productive rearrangements, and depth was defined as the summed frequency of the annotated unique rearrangements. Group comparisons of TCR breadth used two-sided Wilcoxon rank-sum tests. TCRdb carries this immuneACCESS record with in-frame sequences only. Its versions omit some clonotypes, under half of them owing to an unresolved V gene in the studies checked, with the rest unexplained. That table supplies the V and J calls and clone size; D and trimming were determined from the DNA. The sample yields roughly 510,000 clones; about 83% were counted once. Of the sample, about 13% falls within the top ten clones.

The sample's treatment or condition label, in plain terms: about 20 received Ad26.COV2.S at low or high dose, single or two shots; a few received placebo; per-sample allocation not given. Repertoires of vaccine and placebo recipients were sequenced from samples taken on day 63 after the first injection. Between 29 July and 7 August 2020, Cohort 1b enrolled about 27 adults aged 18-55 years at one site in Boston, USA. Ad26.COV2.S was a replication-incompetent adenovirus type 26 vector that expressed a prefusion-stabilized SARS-CoV-2 spike protein derived from the original Wuhan strain. This clone was detected only once. The target of this receptor is not known. No base qualities exist here, and no much larger clone lies one base off it.

The sequence links TRBV7-2 to TRBJ1-4, with TRBD1 tentatively as D gene (6 bases match). The specimen comprised peripheral blood, sampled in a trial of Ad26.COV2.S vaccine versus placebo. The sequence was obtained from a person aged 18-65 years who received the Ad26.COV2.S COVID-19 vaccine or a placebo. CDR3 sequence: CASSSTGTWGEKLFF. DNA sequence: TGTGCCAGCAGCTCCACCGGGACATGGGGTGAAAAACTGTTTTTT.